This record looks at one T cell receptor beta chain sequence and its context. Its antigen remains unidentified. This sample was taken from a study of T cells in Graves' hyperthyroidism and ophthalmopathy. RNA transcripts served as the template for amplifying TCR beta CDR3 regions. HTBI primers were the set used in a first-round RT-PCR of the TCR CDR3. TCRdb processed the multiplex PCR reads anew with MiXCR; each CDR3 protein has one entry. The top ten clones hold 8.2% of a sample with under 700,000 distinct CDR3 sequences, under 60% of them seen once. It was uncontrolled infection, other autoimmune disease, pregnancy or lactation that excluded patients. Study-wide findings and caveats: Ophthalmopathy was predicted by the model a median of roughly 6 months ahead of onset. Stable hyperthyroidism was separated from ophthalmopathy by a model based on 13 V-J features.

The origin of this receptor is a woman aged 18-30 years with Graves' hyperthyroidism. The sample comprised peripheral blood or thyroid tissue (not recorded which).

This CDR3 is CATSVTSPRSVQGRLETQYF. CDR3 coding DNA: TGTGCCACCAGTGTGACCAGCCCCCGAAGTGTTCAGGGAAGGTTGGAGACCCAGTACTTC. The chain couples TRBV24-1 to TRBJ2-5, with D tentatively TRBD1 (5 bases). V was cut by 5 bases and J by 5 bases, with 32 bases left in between. Germline values: CDR1 KGHDR, CDR2 SFDVKD. The CDR3 runs 20 residues.